The clone carrying this T cell receptor (beta chain) has only one observation. Assay execution took place at the deep level. Sequenced by immunoSEQ multiplex PCR; TCRdb stores in-frame clones only, minus some. This table holds approximately 2,000,000 clones, over 85% found once. The sample belongs to a study of shared clonotypes between healthy human individuals. Only CD45RO-negative cells positively selected for CCR7 counted as naive CD8 cells, so terminally differentiated effector memory CD45RA+ cells were excluded. Looked up from germline, CDR1 is MDHEN and CDR2 is SYDVKM. With 3 bases removed from V and 8 bases from J, the gap between germline ends came to 14 bases. There are 14 residues in the CDR3.

The V gene is TRBV28, the J gene TRBJ2-4; D may be TRBD1 (5 bases). The TCR originated in a man between 18 and 35 years old in good health. Some clones in this sample may be carry-over from other donors' samples. The sequenced sample was naive CD8+ T cells from PBMCs. The CDR3 DNA is TGTGCCAGCAGTTTCGGGCATACAGGTGACATTCAGTACTTC. Translation: CASSFGHTGDIQYF.